This T cell receptor beta chain was obtained from a study of STAT3 mutations in large granular lymphocyte leukemia. The J segment lost 5 bases and the V segment lost 0 bases, leaving 3 bases of the junction unmatched. This CDR3 comprises 14 residues. The germline CDR1 and CDR2 sequences are SGHNT and YYREEE (reference sequence). To note about this clone: Its antigen is not known.

Study-wide results and limits: Persisting codominant clonotypes may have hidden a small pathogenic clone. Sampling intervals varied between patients and samples. In T-cell large granular lymphocyte leukemia, about half of patients showed multiple immunodominant subclonotypes.

The table came from immunoSEQ multiplex PCR; TCRdb's copy has only in-frame clones and leaves some out. The sample gives approximately 6,600 clones, 45% to 60% of which show up once; 76% is in the top ten. V usage is TRBV5-4 and J usage is TRBJ2-7; 9 nucleotides agree with TRBD1. This clonotype was obtained from a boy aged 5-17 years with T-cell large granular lymphocyte leukemia. Some clones in this sample may be carry-over from other donors' samples. Sequencing was done on a sample of peripheral blood mononuclear cells. Here the CDR3 DNA reads TGTGCCAGCAGCTTGGGGGGGGACAGGGACGAGCAGTACTTC. Translated: CASSLGGDRDEQYF.